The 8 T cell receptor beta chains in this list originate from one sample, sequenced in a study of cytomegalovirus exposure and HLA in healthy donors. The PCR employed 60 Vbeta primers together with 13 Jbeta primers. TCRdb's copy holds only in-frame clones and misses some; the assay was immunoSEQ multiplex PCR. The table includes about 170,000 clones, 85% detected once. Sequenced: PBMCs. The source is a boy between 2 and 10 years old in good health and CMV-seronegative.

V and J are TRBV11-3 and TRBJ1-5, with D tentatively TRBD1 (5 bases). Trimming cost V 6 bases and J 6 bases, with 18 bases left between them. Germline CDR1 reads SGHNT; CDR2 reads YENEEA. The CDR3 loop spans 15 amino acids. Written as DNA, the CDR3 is TGTGCCAGCAGTCCGGGGGTAGGGGTTTCTCAGCCCCAGCATTTT. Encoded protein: CASSPGVGVSQPQHF.

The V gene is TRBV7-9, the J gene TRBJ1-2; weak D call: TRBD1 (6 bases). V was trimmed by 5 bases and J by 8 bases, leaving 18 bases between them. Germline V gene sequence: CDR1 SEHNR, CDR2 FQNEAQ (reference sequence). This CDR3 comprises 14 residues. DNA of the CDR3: TGTGCCAGCAGCGCCTCGACAGGTCTGTACGGCTACACCTTC. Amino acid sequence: CASSASTGLYGYTF.

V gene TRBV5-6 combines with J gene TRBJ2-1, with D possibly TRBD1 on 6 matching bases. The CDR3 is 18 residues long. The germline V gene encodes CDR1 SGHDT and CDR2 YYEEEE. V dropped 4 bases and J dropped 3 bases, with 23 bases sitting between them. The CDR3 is CASSDDRGPTGIYNEQFF. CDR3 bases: TGTGCCAGCAGCGACGATAGAGGCCCTACAGGGATCTACAATGAGCAGTTCTTC.

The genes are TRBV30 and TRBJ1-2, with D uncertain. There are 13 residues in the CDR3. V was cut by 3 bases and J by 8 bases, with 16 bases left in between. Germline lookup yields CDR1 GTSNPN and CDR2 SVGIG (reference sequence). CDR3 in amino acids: CAWSPQPQSGYTF. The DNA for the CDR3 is TGTGCCTGGAGCCCCCAACCCCAAAGCGGCTACACCTTC.

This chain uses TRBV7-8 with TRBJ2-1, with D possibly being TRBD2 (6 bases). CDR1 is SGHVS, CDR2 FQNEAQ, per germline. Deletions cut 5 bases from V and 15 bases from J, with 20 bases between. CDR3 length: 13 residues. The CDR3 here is CASSPIATGGRFF. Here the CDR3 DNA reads TGTGCCAGCAGCCCCATCGCGACCGGGGGTCGGTTCTTC.

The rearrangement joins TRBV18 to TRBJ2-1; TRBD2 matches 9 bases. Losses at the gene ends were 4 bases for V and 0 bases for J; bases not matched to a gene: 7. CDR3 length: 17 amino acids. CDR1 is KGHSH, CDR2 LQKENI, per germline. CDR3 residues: CASSQGASGVSYNEQFF. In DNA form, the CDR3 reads TGTGCCAGCTCACAGGGGGCTAGCGGGGTCTCCTACAATGAGCAGTTCTTC.

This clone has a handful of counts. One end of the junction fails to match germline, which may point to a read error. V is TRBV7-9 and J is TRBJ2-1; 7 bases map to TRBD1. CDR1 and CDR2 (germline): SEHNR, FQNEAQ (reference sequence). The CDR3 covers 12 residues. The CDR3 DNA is TGTTCCAGCAGCAACAGGGGAGTTGAGCAGTTCTTC. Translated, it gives CSSSNRGVEQFF.

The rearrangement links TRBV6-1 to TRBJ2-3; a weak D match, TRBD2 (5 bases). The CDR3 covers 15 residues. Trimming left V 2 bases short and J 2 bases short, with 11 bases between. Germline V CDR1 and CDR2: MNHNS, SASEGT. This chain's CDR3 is CASSEWAGNTDTQYF. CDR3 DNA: TGTGCCAGCAGTGAATGGGCGGGCAACACAGATACGCAGTATTTT.